The rows below give T cell receptor beta chains drawn from one sample of a study of T cell repertoires in cytomegalovirus infection. TCRdb reprocessed the reads with MiXCR, giving one entry per CDR3 protein. The sample lists about 250,000 distinct CDR3 sequences, over 15% seen once, with less than 50% in the top ten. The sequenced material came from CD8+ T cells from PBMCs. The receptors were gathered from a human donor in good health (CMV status not recorded). Some clones in this sample may be carry-over from other donors' samples. Both conserved end residues are trimmed from each CDR3. Each record gives: J gene, CDR3 length, V gene, CDR3 protein.

TRBJ2-7 | 13 | TRBV28 | ATRSWGAISYEQY
TRBJ2-1 | 13 | TRBV29-1 | SVDTPDREANEQF
TRBJ1-1 | 11 | TRBV20-1 | SAGWMTNTEAF
TRBJ2-3 | 13 | TRBV7-8 | ASIDSGYTTDTQY
TRBJ2-2 | 15 | TRBV7-8 | ASSGSPGQVNTGELF
TRBJ1-5 | 13 | TRBV2 | ASSEGTGFNQPQH
TRBJ1-1 | 11 | TRBV9 | ASSAGWGTEAF
TRBJ1-5 | 11 | TRBV7-9 | ASSATLNQPQH
TRBJ2-1 | 11 | TRBV28 | ASSPDRDNEQF
TRBJ2-1 | 14 | TRBV6-6 | ASSYPLAGAYNEQF
TRBJ2-1 | 12 | TRBV4-3 | ASSQGVASVEQF
TRBJ1-1 | 11 | TRBV10-3 | AISEYQEYEAF
TRBJ2-2 | 13 | TRBV7-6 | ASSLKTGSTGELF
TRBJ2-7 | 12 | TRBV6-6 | ASSYSGHTYEQY
TRBJ2-7 | 13 | TRBV14 | ASSPTGQGSYEQY
TRBJ1-1 | 11 | TRBV7-2 | ASSLVVDTEAF
TRBJ2-7 | 14 | TRBV5-1 | ASSLAGQRYSYEQY
TRBJ2-1 | 11 | TRBV19 | ASSGTVYNEQF
TRBJ2-1 | 13 | TRBV27 | ASSDSGRVYNEQF
TRBJ1-1 | 11 | TRBV12-3/TRBV12-4 | ASSFGRGTEAF
TRBJ2-7 | 15 | TRBV28 | ASSPRNGGRNSYEQY
TRBJ1-6 | 15 | TRBV6-6 | ASRFKIRGVSNSPLH
TRBJ2-3 | 14 | TRBV20-1 | SARDSQTGPAGTQY
TRBJ2-1 | 14 | TRBV20-1 | SAGDRGLSSYNEQF
TRBJ1-4 | 15 | TRBV4-2 | ASSHDPRRADFEKLF
TRBJ2-1 | 12 | TRBV4-1 | ASTEAGQGNEQF
TRBJ1-2 | 9 | TRBV6-2/TRBV6-3 | ASSYPQGYT
TRBJ1-2 | 10 | TRBV7-6 | ASRGTQNGYT